These 4 T cell receptor beta chains share one sample of origin, sequenced in a study of CD8 T cells in Susac syndrome. Reverse transcription used about 0.45 to 1 ug RNA and random hexamers. TCRdb fed the immunoSEQ multiplex PCR reads into MiXCR, producing one record per CDR3 protein. The sample holds tens of thousands of distinct CDR3 sequences, 95% to 96% seen once. Source material: CD4+ T cells from PBMCs. These receptors were obtained from a human donor with multiple sclerosis.

CDR3 protein: CASSLRAGTGRLNTEAFF. CDR3 in DNA: TGTGCCAGCAGCTTGAGGGCCGGGACAGGGCGTCTGAACACTGAAGCTTTCTTT. This chain connects TRBV7-8 to TRBJ1-1; 9 bases are shared with TRBD1. Germline V gene data show CDR1 as SGHVS and CDR2 as FQNEAQ. Trimming removed 3 bases from V and 0 bases from J; junction bases left unmatched: 11. The CDR3 is 18 amino acids.

V is TRBV4-3 and J is TRBJ2-1, with 7 nucleotides matching TRBD2. The CDR3 consists of 15 residues. Germline CDR1 reads LGHNA; CDR2 reads YSLEER. Losses at the gene ends were 2 bases for V and 6 bases for J; bases not matched to a gene: 7. For the CDR3, the DNA is TGCGCCAGCAGCCAATCCGCGGGGGACCGCAATGAGCAGTTCTTC. Its translation: CASSQSAGDRNEQFF.

This chain connects TRBV20-1 to TRBJ2-7; no clear D. Looked up from germline, CDR1 is DFQATT and CDR2 is SNEGSKA (reference sequence). The CDR3 spans 14 residues. The V end was cut by 0 bases, the J end by 5 bases, with 14 bases between. The chain's CDR3 is CSARDQVGYHEQYF. For the CDR3, the DNA is TGCAGTGCTAGAGATCAAGTGGGGTATCACGAGCAGTACTTC.

The gene calls are TRBV27 and TRBJ1-1; D is undetermined. The germline gives CDR1 MNHEY, CDR2 SMNVEV (reference sequence). This CDR3 comprises 14 residues. Trimming pared 5 bases from V and 1 base from J, leaving 11 bases between. This CDR3 reads CASSPYGRNTEAFF. The CDR3 DNA reads as TGTGCCAGCAGTCCCTATGGGAGGAACACTGAAGCTTTCTTT.